This record looks at one T cell receptor beta chain sequence and its context. Antigen specificity is unknown. The sample is drawn from a study of neoadjuvant anti-PD-1 for oral cavity cancer. Study information: Around day 43, patients without progression received a fourth nivolumab dose before surgery. The study's findings and limits: Pretreatment Treg/Th17 ratio correlated inversely with post-treatment tumor clonality. Each response group had just three patients in TCR analyses.

Time point noted: after neoadjuvant nivolumab, at surgical resection. Stage II-IVA oral cavity squamous cell carcinoma was new and untreated by systemic or radiation therapy. The CDR3 consists of 13 residues. The V end lost 6 bases, the J end lost 2 bases, and 10 bases lay between the germline ends. Germline V lookup: CDR1 MGHDK, CDR2 SYGVNS. Data came from immunoSEQ multiplex PCR; TCRdb stores just in-frame clones and leaves some out. The repertoire holds over 65,000 clones, with 70% to 90% as singletons. The sequence was collected from a person aged 35-79 years with oral cavity squamous cell carcinoma. The input for sequencing was PBMCs, taken after nivolumab (anti-PD-1) treatment. The rearrangement uses TRBV25-1 and TRBJ1-2, with D perhaps TRBD1 (6 bases). Here the CDR3 DNA reads TGTGCCAGCAGCGGAGGGGGGAACTATGGCTACACCTTC. It specifies CASSGGGNYGYTF.